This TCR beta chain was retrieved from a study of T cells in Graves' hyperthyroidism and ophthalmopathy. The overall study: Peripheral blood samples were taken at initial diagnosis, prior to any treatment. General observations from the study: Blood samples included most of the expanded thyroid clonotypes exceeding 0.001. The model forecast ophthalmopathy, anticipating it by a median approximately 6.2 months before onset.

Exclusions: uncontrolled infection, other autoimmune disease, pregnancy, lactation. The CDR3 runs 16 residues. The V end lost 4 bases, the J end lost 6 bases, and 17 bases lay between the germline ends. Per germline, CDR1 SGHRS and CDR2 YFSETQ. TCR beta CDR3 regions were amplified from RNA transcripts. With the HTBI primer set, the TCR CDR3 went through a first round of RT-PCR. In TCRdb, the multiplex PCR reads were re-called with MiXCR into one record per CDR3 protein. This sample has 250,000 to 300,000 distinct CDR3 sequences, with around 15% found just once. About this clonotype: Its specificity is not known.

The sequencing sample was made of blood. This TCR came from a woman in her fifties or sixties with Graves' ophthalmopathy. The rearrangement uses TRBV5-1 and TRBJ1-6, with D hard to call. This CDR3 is CASSNPGRAGNSPLHF. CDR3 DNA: TGCGCCAGCAGCAACCCGGGGAGGGCGGGTAATTCACCCCTCCACTTT.